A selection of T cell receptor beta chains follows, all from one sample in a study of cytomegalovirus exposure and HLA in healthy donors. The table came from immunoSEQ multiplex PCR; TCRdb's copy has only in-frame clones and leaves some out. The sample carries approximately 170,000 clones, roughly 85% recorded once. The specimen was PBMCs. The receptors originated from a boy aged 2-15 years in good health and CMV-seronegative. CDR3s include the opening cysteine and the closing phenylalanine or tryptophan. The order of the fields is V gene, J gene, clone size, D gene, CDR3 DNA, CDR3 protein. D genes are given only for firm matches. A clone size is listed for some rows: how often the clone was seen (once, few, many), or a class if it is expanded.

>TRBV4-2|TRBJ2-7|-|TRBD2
TGTGCCAGCAGCCCTTCCGGGACTACCTACGAGCAGTACTTC
CASSPSGTTYEQYF
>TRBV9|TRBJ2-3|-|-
TGTGCCAGCCAGAGGGCGGAAGTTGGCACAGATACGCAGTATTTT
CASQRAEVGTDTQYF
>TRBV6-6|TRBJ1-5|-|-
TGTGCCAGCAGTTACTCGGAGGATCAGCCCCAGCATTTT
CASSYSEDQPQHF
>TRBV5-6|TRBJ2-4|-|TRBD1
TGTGCCAGCAGCCTGGACAGGGGTACAGACATTCAGTACTTC
CASSLDRGTDIQYF
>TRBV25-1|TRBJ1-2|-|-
TGTGCCAGCTCACGTGGGGGCGAGAACTATGGCTACACCTTC
CASSRGGENYGYTF
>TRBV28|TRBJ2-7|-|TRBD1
TGTGCCAGCAGTTGGGAGGACAGGGCTCCCCCCTACGAGCAGTACTTC
CASSWEDRAPPYEQYF
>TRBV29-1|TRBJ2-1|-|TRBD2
TGCAGCGTGGGAGGACTAGCGGGCGAAAGCTCCTACAATGAGCAGTTCTTC
CSVGGLAGESSYNEQFF
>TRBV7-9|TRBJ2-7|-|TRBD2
TGTGCCAGCAGCCGACTAGCGGGAGCCCCTAGATTGGGGGAGCAGTACTTC
CASSRLAGAPRLGEQYF
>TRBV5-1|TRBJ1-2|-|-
TGCGCCAGCAGCTTGGACATCAGGGTGTATGGCTACACCTTC
CASSLDIRVYGYTF
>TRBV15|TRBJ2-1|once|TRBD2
TGTGCCACCAGCACCAGGAGTAGCGGGAGTTCCAGCAATGAGCAGTTCTTC
CATSTRSSGSSSNEQFF
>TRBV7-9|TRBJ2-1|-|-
TGTGCCAGCAGCGAGAACAATGAGCAGTTCTTC
CASSENNEQFF
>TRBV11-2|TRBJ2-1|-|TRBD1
TGTGCCAGCAGCTTACCATCCGGGGACAGGGGGGGGGTGGCGCAGTTCTTC
CASSLPSGDRGGVAQFF
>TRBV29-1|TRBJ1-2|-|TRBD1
TGCAGCGTTGAAGACCCATCGGACAGGGATGGCTACACCTTC
CSVEDPSDRDGYTF
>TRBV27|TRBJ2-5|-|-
TGTGCCAGCAGTTTATCCGGAAGGGGTTGGGAGACCCAGTACTTC
CASSLSGRGWETQYF
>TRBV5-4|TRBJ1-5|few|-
TGTGCCAGCAGCTTGGGGCGGGACTCACGGCAGCCCGGAAATCAGCCCCAGCATTTT
CASSLGRDSRQPGNQPQHF
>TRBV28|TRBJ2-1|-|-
TGTGCCAGCAGTTTATCTGGTTGGCGGGATGAGCAGTTCTTC
CASSLSGWRDEQFF
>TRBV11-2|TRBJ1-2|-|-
TGTGCCAGCAGCGTCAACAGGGTAGAAGGCGGCTACACCTTC
CASSVNRVEGGYTF
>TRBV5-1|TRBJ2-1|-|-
TGCGCCAGCAGTCAGACGACAAACTACAATGAGCAGTTCTTC
CASSQTTNYNEQFF
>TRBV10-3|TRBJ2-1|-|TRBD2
TGCGCCATCAGTGGGAAGAAAAGGACTAGCGGGAGGGGCTACAATGAGCAGTTCTTC
CAISGKKRTSGRGYNEQFF
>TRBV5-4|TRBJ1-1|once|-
TGTGCCAGCAGCTTTAGCCGGTTTCGGAGCACTGAAGCTTTCTTT
CASSFSRFRSTEAFF
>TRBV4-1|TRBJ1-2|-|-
TGCGCCAGCAGCCAAGTGGGGAGTCCTTCCGGCTACACCTTC
CASSQVGSPSGYTF
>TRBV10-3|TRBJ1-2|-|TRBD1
TGTGCCACAGGACAGGATGGGGGCTACACCTTC
CATGQDGGYTF
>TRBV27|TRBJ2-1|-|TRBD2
TGTGCCAGCAGCCACCGACTAGCGGGAGGCCACAATGAGCAGTTCTTC
CASSHRLAGGHNEQFF
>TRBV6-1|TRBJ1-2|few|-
TGTGCCACAGGGTATGGCTACACCTTC
CATGYGYTF
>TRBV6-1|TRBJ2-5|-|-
TGTGCCAGCAGTGAAATAAGCGCCCAAGAGACCCAGTACTTC
CASSEISAQETQYF
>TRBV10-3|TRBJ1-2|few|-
TGTGCCATCAGTGAGTCATCAGGGGCCCGTAACTATGGCTACACCTTC
CAISESSGARNYGYTF
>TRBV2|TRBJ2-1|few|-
TGTGCCAGCAGGGACTCCAATGAGCAGTTCTTC
CASRDSNEQFF
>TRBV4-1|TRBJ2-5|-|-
TGCGCCAGCAGCCAAGGGCCTGTTCAAGAGACCCAGTACTTC
CASSQGPVQETQYF
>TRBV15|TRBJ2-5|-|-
TGTGCCACCAGTCCAGAGAGGATTGGAGCGGGCAAGACCCAGTACTTC
CATSPERIGAGKTQYF
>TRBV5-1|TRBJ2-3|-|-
TGCGCCAGCAGCTTGGTACTAGAAAGCACAGATACGCAGTATTTT
CASSLVLESTDTQYF
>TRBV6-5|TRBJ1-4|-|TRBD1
TGTGCCAGCGGGAAGACAGGGGATGTGGAAAAACTGTTTTTT
CASGKTGDVEKLFF
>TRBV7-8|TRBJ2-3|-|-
TGTGCCAGCAGCTTAGCAAGATCTGGGGGCCTCACAGATACGCAGTATTTT
CASSLARSGGLTDTQYF
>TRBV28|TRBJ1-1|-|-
TGTGCCAGCAGCCTGTGGAACACTGAAGCTTTCTTT
CASSLWNTEAFF
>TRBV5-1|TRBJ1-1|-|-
TGCGCCAGCAGCTTTGGGGGCGACGTCGGGGCTTTCTTT
CASSFGGDVGAFF
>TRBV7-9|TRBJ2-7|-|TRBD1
TGTTCCAGCAGCTTAGCGAAGGACAGGGGCTCCTACGAGCAGTACTTC
CSSSLAKDRGSYEQYF